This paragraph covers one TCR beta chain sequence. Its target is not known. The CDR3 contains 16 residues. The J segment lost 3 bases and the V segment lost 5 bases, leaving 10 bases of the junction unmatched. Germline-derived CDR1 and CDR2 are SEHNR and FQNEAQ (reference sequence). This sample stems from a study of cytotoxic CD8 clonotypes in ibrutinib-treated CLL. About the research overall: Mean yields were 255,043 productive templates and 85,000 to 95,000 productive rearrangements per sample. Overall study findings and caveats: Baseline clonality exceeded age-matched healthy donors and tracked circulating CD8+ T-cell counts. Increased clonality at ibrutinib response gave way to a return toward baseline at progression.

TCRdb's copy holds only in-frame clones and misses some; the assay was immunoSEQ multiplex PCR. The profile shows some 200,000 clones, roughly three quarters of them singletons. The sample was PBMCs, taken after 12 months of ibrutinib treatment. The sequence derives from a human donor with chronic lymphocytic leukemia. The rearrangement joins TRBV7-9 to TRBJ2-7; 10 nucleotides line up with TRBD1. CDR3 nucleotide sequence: TGTGCCAGCAGCACCCCAGACAGGGGGCCGGTCTACGAGCAGTACTTC. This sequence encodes CASSTPDRGPVYEQYF. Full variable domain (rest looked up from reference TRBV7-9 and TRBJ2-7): DTGVSQNPRHKITKRGQNVTFRCDPISEHNRLYWYRQTLGQGPEFLTYFQNEAQLEKSRLLSDRFSAERPKGSFSTLEIQRTEQGDSAMYLCASSTPDRGPVYEQYFGPGTRLTVT.